This TCR beta chain appears in the sequencing data of a study of CD8 T cells in ankylosing spondylitis. TCRdb ran MiXCR on the 5' RACE reads and lists one entry per CDR3 protein. The sample has about 220,000 distinct CDR3 sequences; around 7.9% are singletons. Study outcomes and limitations: Seemingly characteristic of ankylosing spondylitis blood was a TCR beta motif consisting of eight highly homologous variants. With a CD8+ phenotype, disease-linked clones were relatively rare in peripheral blood.

This clonotype came up a few times. What it binds is unknown. V dropped 5 bases and J dropped 4 bases, with 18 bases sitting between them. The CDR3 is 15 residues long. The V gene is TRBV12-3 or TRBV12-4, the J gene TRBJ2-7; D is tentatively TRBD1 or TRBD2 (5 bases each). The receptor comes from a male donor with ankylosing spondylitis. The sequenced material came from blood, either unsorted or a sorted T cell fraction (not recorded which). CDR3 in amino acids: CASSASGRERYEQYF. CDR3 DNA sequence: TGTGCCAGCAGTGCCTCGGGCAGGGAGCGGTACGAGCAGTACTTC.